This TCR beta chain was retrieved from a study of shared clonotypes between healthy human individuals. Study-level results: Naive CD4 clonotypes overlapped across a few donors at roughly 5.1%.

Comments on this clone: Its target is not known.

In the naive CD8 group, cells lacked CD45RO and were positively selected for CCR7, so terminally differentiated effector memory CD45RA+ cells were left out. Recent acute infections and vaccinations were absent in the healthy HIV-negative adult donors. The CDR3 runs to 13 residues. Germline V gives CDR1 SNHLY, CDR2 FYNNEI. V lost 2 bases and J 6 bases, leaving 7 bases between the germline ends. Sequenced by immunoSEQ multiplex PCR; TCRdb stores in-frame clones only, minus some. The table lists some 2.1 million clones, approximately 94% of them singletons. V and J are TRBV2 and TRBJ2-2, with no clear D. The receptor's source is a man in his late teens or twenties in good health. Source material: naive CD8+ T cells sorted from blood. The CDR3 region has the DNA TGTGCCAGCAGTGAACCCGCAGCCGGGGAGCTGTTTTTT. As protein: CASSEPAAGELFF.